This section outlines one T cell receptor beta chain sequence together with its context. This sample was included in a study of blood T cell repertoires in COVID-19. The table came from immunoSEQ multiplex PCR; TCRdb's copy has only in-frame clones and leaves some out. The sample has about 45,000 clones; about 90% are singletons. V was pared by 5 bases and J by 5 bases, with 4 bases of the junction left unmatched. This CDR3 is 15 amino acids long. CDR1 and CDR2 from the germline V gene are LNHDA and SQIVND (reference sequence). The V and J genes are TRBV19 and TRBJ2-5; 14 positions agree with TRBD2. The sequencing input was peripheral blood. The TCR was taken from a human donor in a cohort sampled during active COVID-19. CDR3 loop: CASSGLAGGWETQYF. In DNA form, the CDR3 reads TGTGCCAGTAGTGGACTAGCGGGAGGATGGGAGACCCAGTACTTC. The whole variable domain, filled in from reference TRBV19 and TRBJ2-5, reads DGGITQSPKYLFRKEGQNVTLSCEQNLNHDAMYWYRQDPGQGLRLIYYSQIVNDFQKGDIAEGYSVSREKKESFPLTVTSAQKNPTAFYLCASSGLAGGWETQYFGPGTRLLVL.